A selection of T cell receptor beta chains follows, all from one sample in a study of cytomegalovirus exposure and HLA in healthy donors. Here immunoSEQ multiplex PCR was the method, and the copy in TCRdb shows in-frame clones only, minus some. The table has 150,000 to 200,000 clones, 80% to 85% seen once. The sample comprised PBMCs. Receptors originate from a woman aged 18-29 years in good health and CMV-seropositive. Each CDR3 is given with its conserved first and last residue.

V,J,CDR3
TRBV7-8,TRBJ2-7,CASSFDRGTAYEQYF
TRBV21-1,TRBJ2-1,CASSKTRGPDVLYNEQFF
TRBV4-1,TRBJ2-2,CASSQLDLIANTGELFF
TRBV11-2,TRBJ1-1,CASTRTRAMNTEAFF
TRBV2,TRBJ2-3,CASSELLARGFQYF
TRBV9,TRBJ1-5,CASSQGGQPQHF
TRBV5-1,TRBJ2-7,CASSPNPGTSGGLYEQYF
TRBV27,TRBJ2-3,CASSPRDFSTDTQYF
TRBV7-2,TRBJ1-3,CASSSQRGNTIYF
TRBV6-1,TRBJ2-7,CASSIMTGIAYEQYF
TRBV5-1,TRBJ2-1,CARTGYGLAGDKNEQFF
TRBV6-1,TRBJ2-7,CASSDSRLRYEQYF
TRBV6-1,TRBJ1-6,CAIEPGQGNSPLHF
TRBV5-4,TRBJ2-5,CASSGFRASGNQETQYF
TRBV21-1,TRBJ1-1,CASPTANTEAFF
TRBV6-5,TRBJ2-5,CASSYSEGAETQYF
TRBV4-1,TRBJ2-1,CASSQALASGGVEQFF
TRBV4-2,TRBJ2-7,CASSYWTSGGPSYEQYF
TRBV5-6,TRBJ1-2,CASSDTGGYGYTF
TRBV5-4,TRBJ1-2,CASSPGGNYGYTF
TRBV7-9,TRBJ2-3,CASTIPGGTDTQYF
TRBV7-2,TRBJ1-2,CASSPDTGPRSNYGYTF
TRBV10-3,TRBJ1-5,CAISEGGGNQPQHF
TRBV19,TRBJ2-3,CASSILAGSSTDTQYF
TRBV2,TRBJ2-5,CASGRDRWQETQYF
TRBV9,TRBJ1-2,CASSVRGASGYTF
TRBV5-6,TRBJ2-7,CASSLAVPSEQYF
TRBV5-8,TRBJ2-7,CASSVIGEQYF
TRBV14,TRBJ1-1,CASSQDSGRAFF
TRBV4-3,TRBJ1-2,CASSPRQDIYGYTF
TRBV14,TRBJ2-5,CASSQGLTSGGETQYF
TRBV6-5,TRBJ1-2,CASASGGQLTYGYTF
TRBV7-6,TRBJ2-1,CASSLGRGAKLYNEQFF
TRBV2,TRBJ1-5,CASSVQGPTNQPQHF
TRBV29-1,TRBJ2-3,CSDARGRGDTQYF
TRBV4-2,TRBJ1-1,CASSQGYFGQGPSEAFF
TRBV4-2,TRBJ2-3,CASSQELAGVSTDTQYF
TRBV7-2,TRBJ2-7,CASSRTSGGGYEQYF
TRBV2,TRBJ2-1,CASISGRGRDEQFF
TRBV19,TRBJ1-1,CASRPGQGANTEAFF
TRBV6-5,TRBJ1-2,CASSYSSGSPYGYTF
TRBV10-1,TRBJ1-5,CASSVGVNQPQHF
TRBV19,TRBJ1-2,CASSGGAGYTF
TRBV6-1,TRBJ2-3,CASSEMAGGQDTQYF
TRBV5-1,TRBJ2-7,CASSLEVAPSYEQYF
TRBV15,TRBJ1-5,CATSTKDRFLSQPQHF
TRBV27,TRBJ1-6,CASSFMRTTYNSPLHF
TRBV19,TRBJ2-4,CASSSPPTGEFNIQYF
TRBV27,TRBJ1-6,CASSRERGGPGNSPLHF
TRBV27,TRBJ1-4,CASRATVATNEKLFF
TRBV9,TRBJ2-2,CASSVGVGGTGELFF